One T cell receptor (beta chain) is described in this entry. Its antigen remains unidentified. This entry belongs to a study of T-cell memory formation after mild COVID-19. TCRdb reanalysed the 5' RACE reads using MiXCR and keeps one entry per CDR3 protein. The profile shows approximately 410,000 distinct CDR3 sequences, more than 20% of them singletons. V lost 6 bases and J lost 10, with 19 bases in between. The CDR3 length is 15 residues. General study points: Later expanders leaned CD4+, whereas clones that contracted between day 15 and 85 were balanced CD4/CD8.

The TCR originated in an adult woman who had mild COVID-19 (a few samples of this study predate the infection). Cell type and time point are not known. Sequenced input: PBMCs or a T cell subset sorted from them (not recorded which). The gene calls are TRBV12-3 or TRBV12-4 and TRBJ1-6; possibly TRBD1 for D (6 bases). Here the CDR3 reads CASSTFSGGGSPLHF. As DNA, the CDR3 is TGTGCCAGCAGCACTTTTTCGGGGGGCGGCTCACCCCTCCACTTT.